Listed below are T cell receptor beta chains from one sample, sequenced in a study of blood T cell repertoires in COVID-19. Generated by immunoSEQ multiplex PCR, the TCRdb table keeps only in-frame clones and is missing some. The sample records about 50,000 clones, about 91% being singletons. Input material: peripheral blood. These receptors were taken from a man aged 50-59 years with active COVID-19. The CDR3 runs from the conserved cysteine through the conserved F or W. A D gene is named only where the DNA matches it firmly. The size field is filled for only some rows; it gives once, few, many or a size class.

j_gene: TRBJ2-7
len: 15
v_gene: TRBV10-2
d_gene: TRBD1
abundance: .
CDR3nt: TGCGCCAGCAGTAGGACAGGTTCGAGCTCCTACGAGCAGTACTTC
CDR3aa: CASSRTGSSSYEQYF

j_gene: TRBJ2-2
len: 17
v_gene: TRBV4-1
d_gene: .
abundance: .
CDR3nt: TGCGCCAGCAGTCCTCCCCGAGGCCAGGGGAGCACCGGGGAGCTGTTTTTT
CDR3aa: CASSPPRGQGSTGELFF

j_gene: TRBJ1-2
len: 15
v_gene: TRBV7-9
d_gene: .
abundance: .
CDR3nt: TGTGCCAGCAGCCCGACAGCCCTTCTCTCCGATGGCTACACCTTC
CDR3aa: CASSPTALLSDGYTF

j_gene: TRBJ1-2
len: 14
v_gene: TRBV5-1
d_gene: TRBD1
abundance: few
CDR3nt: TGCGCCAGCAGCTTCGACAGGGGGGACTATGGCTACACCTTC
CDR3aa: CASSFDRGDYGYTF

j_gene: TRBJ2-7
len: 13
v_gene: TRBV2
d_gene: .
abundance: once
CDR3nt: TGTGCCAGTAGACAGTTAGCGGCGTACGAGCAGTACTTC
CDR3aa: CASRQLAAYEQYF

j_gene: TRBJ2-3
len: 13
v_gene: TRBV5-1
d_gene: .
abundance: .
CDR3nt: TGCGCCAGCAGCTTGACTGGGAGGGATACGCAGTATTTT
CDR3aa: CASSLTGRDTQYF

j_gene: TRBJ1-1
len: 13
v_gene: TRBV5-1
d_gene: .
abundance: .
CDR3nt: TGCGCCAGCAGTTATGAGGAGAACACTGAAGCTTTCTTT
CDR3aa: CASSYEENTEAFF

j_gene: TRBJ1-4
len: 17
v_gene: TRBV5-1
d_gene: TRBD1
abundance: .
CDR3nt: TGCGCCAGCAGCTTGACCTACTTGACAGGGCGTGGGGAAAAACTGTTTTTT
CDR3aa: CASSLTYLTGRGEKLFF

j_gene: TRBJ2-1
len: 18
v_gene: TRBV7-6
d_gene: TRBD2
abundance: .
CDR3nt: TGTGCCAGCAGCTTAGCCGGGGTAGGGCGGGAGTCTGTCAATGAGCAGTTCTTC
CDR3aa: CASSLAGVGRESVNEQFF

j_gene: TRBJ2-3
len: 14
v_gene: TRBV4-1
d_gene: TRBD1
abundance: .
CDR3nt: TGCGCCAGCGGAGACAGGGGGTTCACAGATACGCAGTATTTT
CDR3aa: CASGDRGFTDTQYF

j_gene: TRBJ1-3
len: 14
v_gene: TRBV28
d_gene: .
abundance: .
CDR3nt: TGTGCCAGCAGACCCCCCGGGGCTGGAAACACCATATATTTT
CDR3aa: CASRPPGAGNTIYF

j_gene: TRBJ2-1
len: 12
v_gene: TRBV12-3/TRBV12-4
d_gene: .
abundance: .
CDR3nt: TGTGCCAGCAGTCGACAGAGGTATGAGCAGTTCTTC
CDR3aa: CASSRQRYEQFF

j_gene: TRBJ2-3
len: 14
v_gene: TRBV5-4
d_gene: TRBD1
abundance: .
CDR3nt: TGTGCCAGCAGCCGAGGGACAGGTACAGATACGCAGTATTTT
CDR3aa: CASSRGTGTDTQYF

j_gene: TRBJ1-1
len: 13
v_gene: TRBV11-2
d_gene: .
abundance: once
CDR3nt: TGTGCCAGCAGCTTAACGGGAGCAACTGAAGCTTTCTTT
CDR3aa: CASSLTGATEAFF

j_gene: TRBJ2-7
len: 18
v_gene: TRBV27
d_gene: .
abundance: .
CDR3nt: TGTGCCAGCAGTCCACTCAGAGATTGGGGCCTGAGCTCCTACGAGCAGTACTTC
CDR3aa: CASSPLRDWGLSSYEQYF